These T cell receptor beta chains were read from a single sample in a study of blood T cell repertoires in COVID-19. Here immunoSEQ multiplex PCR was the method, and the copy in TCRdb shows in-frame clones only, minus some. Found here are 150,000 to 200,000 clones, around 82% of them singletons; the top ten hold around 6.1%. Sequencing used PBMCs or T cells enriched from blood (not recorded which). The source of these receptors is a man aged 35-49 years who had recovered from COVID-19. Each CDR3 is given with its conserved first and last residue. The order of the fields is clone size, D gene, V gene, J gene, CDR3 DNA, CDR3 protein. A D gene is named only where the DNA matches it firmly. Where a row states a size, it is once, few, many or the class of an expanded clone; other rows omit it.

>few|TRBD1|TRBV2|TRBJ1-3
TGTGCCAGCAGCAGAGCCCGACAGGGGGCCGTGAACACCATATATTTT
CASSRARQGAVNTIYF
>few|TRBD1|TRBV9|TRBJ1-2
TGTGCCAGCAGCGCGGGGACAGGGGATGGCTACACCTTC
CASSAGTGDGYTF
>NA|TRBD2|TRBV5-4|TRBJ2-1
TGTGCCAGCAGCCCTAGACTAGCGGGGGGTTACAATGAGCAGTTCTTC
CASSPRLAGGYNEQFF
>NA|NA|TRBV19|TRBJ1-1
TGTGCCAGTAGCCGAACGGGACAACCGAACACTGAAGCTTTCTTT
CASSRTGQPNTEAFF
>NA|TRBD2|TRBV5-4|TRBJ2-3
TGTGCCAGCAGCTTAGGACTAGCGGGGATCACAGATACGCAGTATTTT
CASSLGLAGITDTQYF
>NA|NA|TRBV30|TRBJ1-2
TGTGCCTGGACCCTCAGGGGATGGCGTGGCTACACCTTC
CAWTLRGWRGYTF
>NA|NA|TRBV19|TRBJ1-1
TGTGCCAGTAACGAAGGGGCCCGAAACACTGAAGCTTTCTTT
CASNEGARNTEAFF
>NA|TRBD1|TRBV27|TRBJ2-3
TGTGCCAGCAGTCCCTCCCCAGGGGGAGATACGCAGTATTTT
CASSPSPGGDTQYF
>NA|TRBD1|TRBV30|TRBJ1-1
TGTGCCTGGAGTGGGACAGGGGGACCCACTGAAGCTTTCTTT
CAWSGTGGPTEAFF
>NA|NA|TRBV5-1|TRBJ2-2
TGCGCCAGCAGCTTGAATCCGGGGGGCCCGACCGGGGAGCTGTTTTTT
CASSLNPGGPTGELFF
>NA|NA|TRBV5-1|TRBJ1-1
TGCGCCAGCAGCTTAGGCGGGGGCAACACTGAAGCTTTCTTT
CASSLGGGNTEAFF
>NA|NA|TRBV5-1|TRBJ1-2
TGCGCCAGCAGCGCAACAGGTGCATCGTTCTATGGCTACACCTTC
CASSATGASFYGYTF
>NA|NA|TRBV29-1|TRBJ1-1
TGCAGCGTTGCCGGGGTCCTCCAATCACTCAAGAACACTGAAGCTTTCTTT
CSVAGVLQSLKNTEAFF
>NA|TRBD1|TRBV29-1|TRBJ2-7
TGCAGTGTTTTAAAGCTACGGGACAGGAGTTACGAGCAGTACTTC
CSVLKLRDRSYEQYF
>NA|NA|TRBV29-1|TRBJ1-1
TGCAGCGGGGCCTCAGGCCCTGAAGCTTTCTTT
CSGASGPEAFF
>NA|TRBD1|TRBV18|TRBJ2-2
TGTGCCAGCTCACCAGAGAGGGGGCACGCGAACACCGGGGAGCTGTTTTTT
CASSPERGHANTGELFF
>NA|NA|TRBV10-1|TRBJ2-3
TGCGCCAGCAGTGAAAACAGGGCAGATACGCAGTATTTT
CASSENRADTQYF
>NA|NA|TRBV3-1/TRBV3-2|TRBJ1-5
TGTGCCAGCAGCCAAGGGACAGTTAATCAGCCCCAGCATTTT
CASSQGTVNQPQHF
>NA|NA|TRBV30|TRBJ2-7
TGTGCCTGGAGTCTGCTAGCGCGGAACGAGCAGTACTTC
CAWSLLARNEQYF
>NA|TRBD1|TRBV7-3|TRBJ2-2
TGTGCCAGCAAACAGGGGGTCGAGGCCGGGGAGCTGTTTTTT
CASKQGVEAGELFF
>NA|TRBD1|TRBV10-1|TRBJ1-4
TGCGCCAGCTCGAGAGAGCAGGGGGCCGGAAAACTGTTTTTT
CASSREQGAGKLFF
>NA|NA|TRBV19|TRBJ2-7
TGTGCCAGTAGTCAGGCAGGGGATCTTTACGAGCAGTACTTC
CASSQAGDLYEQYF
>NA|TRBD1|TRBV5-1|TRBJ1-3
TGCGCCAGCAGCTTGACCACCGGGACAGCGACCTCTGGAAACACCATATATTTT
CASSLTTGTATSGNTIYF
>NA|TRBD1|TRBV30|TRBJ1-3
TGTGCCTGGAGTGACCTGACAGGGGGTCTAACCATATATTTT
CAWSDLTGGLTIYF
>few|TRBD1|TRBV19|TRBJ1-5
TGTGCCAGTAGTATAGAGAGGGGGCGCGGTCAGCCCCAGCATTTT
CASSIERGRGQPQHF
>NA|NA|TRBV7-3|TRBJ1-3
TGTGCCAGCAGCTTACAGAACACCATATATTTT
CASSLQNTIYF
>NA|NA|TRBV3-1/TRBV3-2|TRBJ1-1
TGTGCCAGCAGCCAAGCCCCTCCAGGGGCTGAAGCTTTCTTT
CASSQAPPGAEAFF
>NA|NA|TRBV13|TRBJ1-3
TGTGCCAGCAGCTTAGGGAGGTACTCTGGAAACACCATATATTTT
CASSLGRYSGNTIYF
>NA|NA|TRBV4-1|TRBJ1-6
TGCGCCAGCAGCCAGGAGACAGCGAGATATTCACCCCTCCACTTT
CASSQETARYSPLHF
>NA|TRBD2|TRBV24-1|TRBJ2-3
TGTGCCACCAGTGACTCCGGGACTAGCGCTTTCACAGATACGCAGTATTTT
CATSDSGTSAFTDTQYF
>NA|TRBD1|TRBV5-1|TRBJ1-4
TGCGCCAGCAGCGCCCGGACAGGGGGCCGTGAAAAACTGTTTTTT
CASSARTGGREKLFF
>NA|TRBD1|TRBV7-2|TRBJ1-5
TGTGCCAGCAGCTTAGGCAGGGGGGATCAGCCCCAGCATTTT
CASSLGRGDQPQHF
>NA|NA|TRBV23-1|TRBJ1-5
TGCGCCAGCAGTCAATCGAAGGACATGCAGCCCCAGCATTTT
CASSQSKDMQPQHF
>few|NA|TRBV27|TRBJ1-1
TGTGCCAGCATTTCCCATGGGGGGGGGCCGGTGAACACTGAAGCTTTCTTT
CASISHGGGPVNTEAFF
>NA|NA|TRBV7-9|TRBJ2-5
TGTGCCAGCAGCTTAGGGACAGAGGGGGAGACCCAGTACTTC
CASSLGTEGETQYF
>NA|TRBD1|TRBV6-5|TRBJ1-2
TGTGCCAGCAGTACCACTCCCGGACAGGGGACTGGCTACACCTTC
CASSTTPGQGTGYTF
>NA|NA|TRBV15|TRBJ1-2
TGTGCCACCAGCAGAGCCACAGCCCTTGGCTACACCTTC
CATSRATALGYTF
>NA|NA|TRBV27|TRBJ2-3
TGTGCCAGCAGTTTTTGGTTAGCCGGAGATACGCAGTATTTT
CASSFWLAGDTQYF